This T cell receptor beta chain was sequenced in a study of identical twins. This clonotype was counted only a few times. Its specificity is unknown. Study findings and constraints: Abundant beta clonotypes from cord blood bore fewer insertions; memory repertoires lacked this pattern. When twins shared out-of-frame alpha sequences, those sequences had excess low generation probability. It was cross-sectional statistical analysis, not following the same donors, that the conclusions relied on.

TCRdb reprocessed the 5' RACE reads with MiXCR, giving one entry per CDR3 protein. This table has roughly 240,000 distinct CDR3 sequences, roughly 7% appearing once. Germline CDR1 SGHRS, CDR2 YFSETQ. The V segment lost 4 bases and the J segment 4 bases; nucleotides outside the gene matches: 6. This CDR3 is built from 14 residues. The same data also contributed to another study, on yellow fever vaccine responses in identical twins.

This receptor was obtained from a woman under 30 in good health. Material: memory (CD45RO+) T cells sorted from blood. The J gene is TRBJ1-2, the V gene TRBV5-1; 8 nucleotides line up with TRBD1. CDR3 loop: CASSPDRAPYGYTF. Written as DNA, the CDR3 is TGCGCCAGCAGCCCGGACAGGGCACCCTATGGCTACACCTTC.